Listed below are T cell receptor beta chains from one sample, sequenced in a study of OX40 agonist ivuxolimab in advanced cancers. The assay was immunoSEQ multiplex PCR, and TCRdb's table has in-frame clones only and misses some. The repertoire holds roughly 46,000 clones, 82% seen once, with about 1.8% in the top ten. The sequencing used CD4+ or CD8+ T cells sorted from blood, collected in a trial of the OX40 agonist ivuxolimab. These receptors were collected from an adult with an advanced solid tumor such as melanoma, head and neck, liver or kidney cancer. Each CDR3 is given with its conserved first and last residue. The D gene is left open where the match is weak. Not all rows give a size; the values are once, few, many and, for expanded clones, a class.

size: -
V: TRBV7-2
D: TRBD2
J: TRBJ2-3
DNA: TGTGCCAGCAGCCTTCAGATTTCGCGGGGGGGCCGCACAGATACGCAGTATTTT
CDR3: CASSLQISRGGRTDTQYF

size: -
V: TRBV19
D: TRBD1
J: TRBJ1-2
DNA: TGTGCCAGTAGAGACCGGGACAGGGCGGCCTATGGCTACACCTTC
CDR3: CASRDRDRAAYGYTF

size: -
V: TRBV2
D: -
J: TRBJ1-1
DNA: TGTGCCAGCAGTGAAGCGAGTCCGGGGGGAAGGAACACTGAAGCTTTCTTT
CDR3: CASSEASPGGRNTEAFF

size: -
V: TRBV6-5
D: TRBD2
J: TRBJ2-3
DNA: TGTGCCAGCAGTTCGGTAGCGGGAACGCAGTATTTT
CDR3: CASSSVAGTQYF

size: medium-sized
V: TRBV6-1
D: -
J: TRBJ1-6
DNA: TGTGCCAGCAGACTGGGGCTGTGGGATTCACCCCTCCACTTT
CDR3: CASRLGLWDSPLHF

size: -
V: TRBV11-1
D: -
J: TRBJ2-5
DNA: TGTGCCAGCAGCCCCTCTACCATCAGCCAAGAGACCCAGTACTTC
CDR3: CASSPSTISQETQYF

size: -
V: TRBV7-2
D: TRBD2
J: TRBJ2-3
DNA: TGTGCCAGCAGCCGGGGGGGGCCGGGGGAGGATACGCAGTATTTT
CDR3: CASSRGGPGEDTQYF

size: -
V: TRBV7-2
D: -
J: TRBJ1-2
DNA: TGTGCCAGCAGCCGGGACTCTGCCCTAAACTATGGCTACACCTTC
CDR3: CASSRDSALNYGYTF

size: -
V: TRBV5-4
D: -
J: TRBJ1-2
DNA: TGTGCCAGCAGCTTGGTGTCGGGACGCCAAAGCTATGGCTACACCTTC
CDR3: CASSLVSGRQSYGYTF

size: -
V: TRBV9
D: -
J: TRBJ2-5
DNA: TGTGCCAGCAGCGTAGACGGCAGGGGTTTGGAGACCCAGTACTTC
CDR3: CASSVDGRGLETQYF

size: -
V: TRBV11-3
D: TRBD2
J: TRBJ2-5
DNA: TGTGCCAGCAGCTCGGCTAGCGGGGGAGAGACCCAGTACTTC
CDR3: CASSSASGGETQYF

size: -
V: TRBV6-1
D: TRBD1
J: TRBJ1-5
DNA: TGTGCCAGCAGTTCACAGGGGGGTCAGCCCCAGCATTTT
CDR3: CASSSQGGQPQHF

size: -
V: TRBV10-3
D: -
J: TRBJ2-3
DNA: TGTGCCATCGGGGGACGTCTAAAACCCGATACGCAGTATTTT
CDR3: CAIGGRLKPDTQYF

size: -
V: TRBV5-1
D: -
J: TRBJ1-1
DNA: TGCGCCAGCAGCTTGAGTGGGGCCCGTGAAGCTTTCTTT
CDR3: CASSLSGAREAFF

size: once
V: TRBV19
D: -
J: TRBJ1-2
DNA: TGTGCCAGTAGTATAGATAGGGGACCTAACTATGGCTACACCTTC
CDR3: CASSIDRGPNYGYTF

size: once
V: TRBV5-1
D: -
J: TRBJ2-2
DNA: TGCGCCAGCAGCTTGCAGGGGACTAACACCGGGGAGCTGTTTTTT
CDR3: CASSLQGTNTGELFF

size: -
V: TRBV6-1
D: -
J: TRBJ1-2
DNA: TGTGCCAGCAGGGAAGGAACAGGGTATGGCTACACCTTC
CDR3: CASREGTGYGYTF

size: -
V: TRBV2
D: -
J: TRBJ2-3
DNA: TGTGCCAGCAGTGCCAGGACTAGCACAGATACGCAGTATTTT
CDR3: CASSARTSTDTQYF

size: once
V: TRBV6-1
D: -
J: TRBJ1-5
DNA: TGTGCCAGCAGTGAAGCGCCGGGGACGGGGCCCCAGCATTTT
CDR3: CASSEAPGTGPQHF

size: -
V: TRBV4-2
D: TRBD1
J: TRBJ2-3
DNA: TGTGCCAGCAGCCACGAAACTGGGACAGGGGGCAGCACAGATACGCAGTATTTT
CDR3: CASSHETGTGGSTDTQYF

size: -
V: TRBV5-5
D: -
J: TRBJ1-1
DNA: TGTGCCAGCAGCTTATTGGCAGGGAGCACTGAAGCTTTCTTT
CDR3: CASSLLAGSTEAFF

size: -
V: TRBV9
D: -
J: TRBJ2-6
DNA: TGTGCCAGCAGGGCCACCCCGGGGGCCAACGTCCTGACTTTC
CDR3: CASRATPGANVLTF

size: -
V: TRBV6-6
D: -
J: TRBJ2-1
DNA: TGTGCCAGCAGTGACTCTCGGGCCGGGGAGCAGTTCTTC
CDR3: CASSDSRAGEQFF

size: -
V: TRBV20-1
D: -
J: TRBJ2-7
DNA: TGCAGTGCCCGCCTTGACTACGAGCAGTACTTC
CDR3: CSARLDYEQYF

size: -
V: TRBV6-1
D: -
J: TRBJ1-2
DNA: TGTGCCAGCAGTGAAGACAGGGTGGGCTACACCTTC
CDR3: CASSEDRVGYTF

size: -
V: TRBV2
D: TRBD1
J: TRBJ1-1
DNA: TGTGCCAGCAAGGAGGACAGGGGGAGGGACACTGAAGCTTTCTTT
CDR3: CASKEDRGRDTEAFF

size: once
V: TRBV30
D: -
J: TRBJ1-4
DNA: TGTGCCTGGACAGGGTTGGATAATGAAAAACTGTTTTTT
CDR3: CAWTGLDNEKLFF

size: -
V: TRBV25-1
D: -
J: TRBJ2-6
DNA: TGTGCCAGCAGTGAATGGGGGGGCGCTGGGGCCAACGTCCTGACTTTC
CDR3: CASSEWGGAGANVLTF

size: -
V: TRBV6-6
D: TRBD1
J: TRBJ1-6
DNA: TGTGCCAGCAGTGGGGGGACAGCACCTAATTCACCCCTCCACTTT
CDR3: CASSGGTAPNSPLHF

size: -
V: TRBV18
D: -
J: TRBJ1-1
DNA: TGTGCCAGCTCACCTTACCAGGGGATTGGAACTGAAGCTTTCTTT
CDR3: CASSPYQGIGTEAFF

size: -
V: TRBV7-9
D: TRBD2
J: TRBJ2-1
DNA: TGTGCCAGCAGCTTAGGGAGCGGGGGGGCCTCCAATGAGCAGTTCTTC
CDR3: CASSLGSGGASNEQFF

size: -
V: TRBV2
D: -
J: TRBJ1-1
DNA: TGTGCCAGCACCCGACCTACTAACACTGAAGCTTTCTTT
CDR3: CASTRPTNTEAFF

size: -
V: TRBV11-2
D: -
J: TRBJ1-2
DNA: TGTGCCAGCAGCCCCGGTGCAGGTAGAACGGAAGGCTACACCTTC
CDR3: CASSPGAGRTEGYTF

size: once
V: TRBV30
D: -
J: TRBJ2-7
DNA: TGTGCCTGGACCGGGACTGATGCCTACGAGCAGTACTTC
CDR3: CAWTGTDAYEQYF

size: -
V: TRBV19
D: -
J: TRBJ1-6
DNA: TGTGCCAGTCAGGGGTTGGGGTCACCCCTCCACTTT
CDR3: CASQGLGSPLHF

size: -
V: TRBV20-1
D: -
J: TRBJ1-1
DNA: TGCAGTGCGACGTATAATTTAGAAGCTTTCTTT
CDR3: CSATYNLEAFF

size: -
V: TRBV18
D: TRBD2
J: TRBJ2-7
DNA: TGTGCCAGCTCACCACCAAGGACTAGCCAAGAGCAGTACTTC
CDR3: CASSPPRTSQEQYF

size: -
V: TRBV6-6
D: TRBD1
J: TRBJ1-6
DNA: TGTGCCAGCAGTTACCCATTACAGGGGCGGTATTCACCCCTCCACTTT
CDR3: CASSYPLQGRYSPLHF

size: -
V: TRBV6-5
D: TRBD2
J: TRBJ2-5
DNA: TGTGCCAGCAGTTACGGGGCTAGCGGGGGACAAGAGACCCAGTACTTC
CDR3: CASSYGASGGQETQYF

size: -
V: TRBV2
D: TRBD1
J: TRBJ1-2
DNA: TGTGCCAGCAATGGGGGACAGGCGGTGAGAGGCTACACCTTC
CDR3: CASNGGQAVRGYTF

size: -
V: TRBV18
D: TRBD1
J: TRBJ1-2
DNA: TGTGCCAGCTCACCGGGACAGGGGGCTCTCTATGGCTACACCTTC
CDR3: CASSPGQGALYGYTF

size: -
V: TRBV19
D: -
J: TRBJ2-3
DNA: TGTGCCAGTAGTGGGTCAGTCACCTACACAGATACGCAGTATTTT
CDR3: CASSGSVTYTDTQYF

size: few
V: TRBV30
D: TRBD1
J: TRBJ1-4
DNA: TGTGCCTGGAGTGGGGTCCAGGGGGGTGAAAAACTGTTTTTT
CDR3: CAWSGVQGGEKLFF

size: -
V: TRBV5-3
D: TRBD1
J: TRBJ1-1
DNA: TGTGCCAGAAGCGCCCGGGACAGGGGACTTAACACTGAAGCTTTCTTT
CDR3: CARSARDRGLNTEAFF

size: -
V: TRBV7-3
D: -
J: TRBJ1-1
DNA: TGTGCCAGCAGCTTAAGGAGGAACACTGAAGCTTTCTTT
CDR3: CASSLRRNTEAFF

size: -
V: TRBV10-1
D: TRBD2
J: TRBJ2-3
DNA: TGCGCCAGCAGCCGGGGAGGGGATACGCAGTATTTT
CDR3: CASSRGGDTQYF

size: -
V: TRBV11-2
D: -
J: TRBJ2-7
DNA: TGTGCCAGCAGCTTAGCGCTGGGGCAGGGAAGGTACGAGCAGTACTTC
CDR3: CASSLALGQGRYEQYF

size: -
V: TRBV11-2
D: TRBD2
J: TRBJ2-3
DNA: TGTGCCAGCAGCTTATCAGCGGGGGGTGGAGATACGCAGTATTTT
CDR3: CASSLSAGGGDTQYF

size: -
V: TRBV14
D: -
J: TRBJ2-3
DNA: TGTGCCAGCAGCCAAGTCCGGGGCTACACAGATACGCAGTATTTT
CDR3: CASSQVRGYTDTQYF

size: -
V: TRBV5-5
D: -
J: TRBJ2-7
DNA: TGTGCCAGCACCCTGGCGCTTACCCTCTACGAGCAGTACTTC
CDR3: CASTLALTLYEQYF

size: -
V: TRBV20-1
D: -
J: TRBJ2-5
DNA: TGCAGCTTCGGGACTCAGGGGACCCAGTACTTC
CDR3: CSFGTQGTQYF

size: -
V: TRBV7-2
D: -
J: TRBJ2-5
DNA: TGTGCCAGCAGCTTAGCGGGGGGCCAAGAGACCCAGTACTTC
CDR3: CASSLAGGQETQYF

size: -
V: TRBV7-9
D: TRBD1
J: TRBJ1-4
DNA: TGTGCCAGCAGCCCGGACAGGGGGTTTGGTTTACGGGAAAAACTGTTTTTT
CDR3: CASSPDRGFGLREKLFF

size: -
V: TRBV9
D: -
J: TRBJ1-4
DNA: TGTGCCAGCAGCGTCGACATACCTGCAACTAATGAAAAACTGTTTTTT
CDR3: CASSVDIPATNEKLFF